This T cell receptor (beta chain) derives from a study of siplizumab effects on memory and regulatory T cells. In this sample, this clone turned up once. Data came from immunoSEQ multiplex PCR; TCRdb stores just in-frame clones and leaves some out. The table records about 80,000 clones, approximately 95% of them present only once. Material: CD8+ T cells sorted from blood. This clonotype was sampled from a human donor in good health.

CDR3 sequence: CASSPPPTVYSYNEQFF. As DNA, the CDR3 is TGTGCCAGCAGCCCCCCACCGACAGTCTACTCCTACAATGAGCAGTTCTTC. The V call is TRBV14, the J call TRBJ2-1, with D possibly matching TRBD1 (5 bases). The CDR3 contains 17 residues. The germline V gene has CDR1 SGHDN and CDR2 FVKESK. V was trimmed by 4 bases and J by 0 bases, leaving 16 bases between them.